Here is one T cell receptor (beta chain) with its context. Its specificity is not known. PCR was performed using 60 Vbeta and 13 Jbeta primers. Per the authors' pipeline: In a later analysis, 80 million or so unique TCR beta chains included roughly 11 million shared by two or more donors. TCRdb's table, derived via immunoSEQ multiplex PCR, lists solely in-frame clones and lacks some. Clone size and the V and J calls come from that table; the DNA yielded D and trimming. The sample lists about 180,000 clones, 72% seen once, with under 2.5% in the top ten. Germline CDR1 is MNHEY and CDR2 is SMNVEV (reference sequence). This CDR3 is 17 amino acids long. Trimming cost V 3 bases and J 4 bases; bases outside gene matches: 9. The data derive from a study of cytomegalovirus exposure and HLA in healthy donors. The study's findings and limits: TCR beta V- and J-gene trimming, according to a later analysis, was linked to a missense DCLRE1C variant.

Sequences were obtained from PBMCs. This rearrangement joins TRBV27 to TRBJ1-5; 10 bases fit TRBD1. The clonotype was recovered from a human donor in good health. The DNA of the CDR3 is TGTGCCAGCAGTTTGGGAATTGGACAGGGGGTAAATCAGCCCCAGCATTTT. Protein: CASSLGIGQGVNQPQHF.